Presented here are 5 T cell receptor beta chains from one specimen sequenced in a study of vaccination and CD4 T cells after COVID-19. Antigen specificity for these receptors is unknown. Treatment reported: approximately 11-day PBMC culture with coronavirus spike peptide pools or control peptides (ViraFEST assay). Scientists ran DNA taken from cultured CD4+ T cells through the Oncomine TCR Beta short-read assay for sequencing. TCRdb analysed the PCR reads with MiXCR anew, one entry per CDR3 protein. Of about 17,000 distinct CDR3 sequences in the sample, 43% were seen once. The sequences come from CD4+ T cells from blood, cultured in vitro, collected after SARS-CoV-2 vaccination. Source of these receptors: a human donor who had recovered from COVID-19.

In its sample, this clonotype was seen a few times. V usage is TRBV7-9 and J usage is TRBJ1-2, with D unresolved. Germline loops: CDR1 SEHNR, CDR2 FQNEAQ (reference sequence). Between the trimmed V and J ends, which lost 1 base and 1 base, there was a span of 4 bases. The CDR3 is 13 amino acids. CDR3 region: CASSLEDNYGYTF. CDR3 DNA sequence: TGTGCCAGCAGCTTAGAGGATAACTATGGCTACACCTTC.

This clonotype has only a few counts. V is TRBV5-1 and J is TRBJ2-3, with TRBD2 identical over 8 bases. Looked up from germline, CDR1 is SGHRS and CDR2 is YFSETQ. J lost 2 bases, V lost 4 bases, and 6 bases had no gene match. This CDR3 has 15 amino acids. CDR3 sequence (DNA): TGCGCCAGCAGCCCTGGTAGCGGGAACACAGATACGCAGTATTTT. Its translation is CASSPGSGNTDTQYF.

CDR3 sequence: CASSYGAARLNTEAFF. CDR3 DNA sequence: TGTGCCAGCAGTTACGGGGCAGCGCGATTGAACACTGAAGCTTTCTTT. The gene calls are TRBV6-7 and TRBJ1-1; perhaps TRBD1 as D (5 bases). TRBV6-7 falls under the ORF class, with uncertain function. This CDR3 contains 16 residues. V lost 2 bases, J lost 0 bases, and 13 bases lay in between.

The rearrangement uses TRBV10-3 and TRBJ2-7; tentatively, D is TRBD2 (6 bases). Germline V gene data show CDR1 as ENHRY and CDR2 as SYGVKD. Trimming removed 3 bases from V and 2 bases from J, with 17 bases in between. The CDR3 extends over 16 amino acids. Written as DNA, the CDR3 is TGTGCCATCAGTGATTTTTCGGGAGATACGACCTACGAGCAGTACTTC. Amino acids: CAISDFSGDTTYEQYF.

The chain joins TRBV18 to TRBJ2-7; maybe TRBD2 (6 bases). V was clipped by 4 bases and J by 1 base, with 20 bases between them. Germline lookup yields CDR1 KGHSH and CDR2 LQKENI. The CDR3 extends over 17 amino acids. The CDR3, as DNA: TGTGCCAGCTCACGAATAGGGTTTTTTGCGGGATCCTACGAGCAGTACTTC. This translates into CASSRIGFFAGSYEQYF.